The clone carrying this T cell receptor beta chain has ten or more counts. Its antigen is not known. TCRdb re-derived calls from the reads in MiXCR, one entry per CDR3 protein. This table has nearly 650,000 distinct CDR3 sequences, roughly a quarter appearing once. This record belongs to a study of T cell repertoires in cytomegalovirus infection. For the study at large: Through public TCR beta signatures, both CMV infection and matching HLA type were indicated. General study results and limits: Predominance within the ex vivo response was attributable to HLA-C-restricted CMV-specific TCR beta clonotypes. Carriers of CMV and the relevant HLA type were discriminated by public TCR beta frequency.

The specimen sequenced was CD8+ T cells from PBMCs. The TCR sequence derives from a human donor in good health (CMV status not recorded). Some clones in this sample may be carry-over from other donors' samples.

CDR3 coding DNA: TGTGCCAGCAGCTTATGGCAGGGAGGGAACACTGAAGCTTTCTTT. Protein sequence: CASSLWQGGNTEAFF. The chain recombines TRBV7-6 with TRBJ1-1; D possibly corresponds to TRBD1 (5 bases). Per the germline V gene, CDR1 is SGHVS and CDR2 is FNYEAQ. Trimming stripped 2 bases from V and 1 base from J, with 11 bases between. CDR3 size: 15 residues.